This T cell receptor (beta chain) was identified during a study of T-cell reconstitution after alpha-beta-depleted transplantation in children. Unique molecular identifiers were used in preparing the TCRbeta library. TCRdb re-called the PCR reads with MiXCR, one entry per CDR3 protein. The sample holds some 530,000 distinct CDR3 sequences, around 13% seen once. There are 12 residues in the CDR3. CDR1 is SGDLS and CDR2 is YYNGEE in the germline V gene. Trimming took off 0 bases at V and 6 bases at J, with 6 bases between the two ends. The receptor comes from a human donor who donated a stem cell graft to a child with combined immunodeficiency. This chain links TRBV9 with TRBJ1-2, with a possible D match to TRBD1 (5 bases). The sequencing here drew on PBMCs from the stem cell graft donor, taken from the stem cell graft. The CDR3 coding sequence is TGTGCCAGCAGCGTAGACAGGAATGGCTACACCTTC. The encoded protein is CASSVDRNGYTF.